What follows is one T cell receptor (beta chain) and its context. The repertoire was sequenced with immunoSEQ multiplex PCR; TCRdb's copy has only in-frame clones and lacks some. The sample holds tens of thousands of clones, around nine tenths seen once. This record belongs to a study of blood T cell repertoires in COVID-19. Looking at the study overall: T cells, B-cell-depleted T cells, or PBMCs supplied cDNA or gDNA.

The sequenced sample consisted of peripheral blood. This TCR derives from an elderly woman with active COVID-19.

The CDR3 loop reads CASSQGVHSLAKNIQYF. The CDR3 nucleotides are TGTGCCAGCAGCCAAGGAGTCCATTCCTTAGCCAAAAACATTCAGTACTTC. This chain links TRBV3-1 (or the pseudogene TRBV3-2) with TRBJ2-4, with D hard to call. The CDR3 contains 17 residues. V was cut by 1 base and J by 0 bases, with 13 bases left in between. Germline loops: CDR1 LGHDT, CDR2 YNNKEL (reference sequence).